This T cell receptor (beta chain) was found in a study of shared clonotypes between healthy human individuals. Study overall: Per donor, CD8 memory used one plate, CD8 naive used two, CD4 memory used three and CD4 naive used three.

The assay was immunoSEQ multiplex PCR, and TCRdb's table has in-frame clones only and misses some. The sample holds about 960,000 clones, over 75% seen once. The V and J ends lost 3 bases and 4 bases respectively, with 19 bases between them. The CDR3 runs 16 residues. Germline CDR1 and CDR2: SGHRS and YFSETQ. The V call is TRBV5-1, the J call TRBJ1-1, with D perhaps TRBD1 (6 bases). The sample was memory CD4+ T cells sorted from blood. The subset here: CD45RA-negative fraction. This clonotype originated in a man between 18 and 29 years old in good health. The CDR3 region is CASSSLTGPSSTEAFF. The CDR3 DNA reads TGCGCCAGCAGCTCCCTGACAGGTCCCTCGAGCACTGAAGCTTTCTTT.